This T cell receptor (beta chain) comes out of a study of shared clonotypes between healthy human individuals. Overall study: There were three CD4 naive, three CD4 memory, two CD8 naive and one CD8 memory plates per donor.

CDR1 and CDR2 from the germline V gene are LNHDA and SQIVND (reference sequence). V shed 6 bases and J 2 bases; nucleotides not matched to a gene: 5. There are 14 residues in the CDR3. Broader study findings: An effect of sequencing depth on clonotype sharing among donors was expected. Clonotypes which were not shared had lower generation probabilities than clonotypes that all four donors shared.

The assay was immunoSEQ multiplex PCR, and TCRdb's table has in-frame clones only and misses some. The sample consists of 2 million to 3 million clones, 90% to 95% of them appearing once. Donors comprised healthy HIV-negative adults lacking recent acute infections or vaccinations. This clone was picked up a small number of times. The antigen remains unidentified. The same CDR3 also results from other DNA sequences found in this sample. The sequence was collected from a man aged 18 to 29 in good health. J is TRBJ2-7 and V is TRBV19, with TRBD1 matching over 9 bases. Sequencing was performed on naive CD4+ T cells sorted from blood. The subset here: CD45RA+ positively selected. Here the CDR3 DNA reads TGTGCCAGTAGCCCGGGACAGGGCCCCTACGAGCAGTACTTC. Amino acid sequence: CASSPGQGPYEQYF.